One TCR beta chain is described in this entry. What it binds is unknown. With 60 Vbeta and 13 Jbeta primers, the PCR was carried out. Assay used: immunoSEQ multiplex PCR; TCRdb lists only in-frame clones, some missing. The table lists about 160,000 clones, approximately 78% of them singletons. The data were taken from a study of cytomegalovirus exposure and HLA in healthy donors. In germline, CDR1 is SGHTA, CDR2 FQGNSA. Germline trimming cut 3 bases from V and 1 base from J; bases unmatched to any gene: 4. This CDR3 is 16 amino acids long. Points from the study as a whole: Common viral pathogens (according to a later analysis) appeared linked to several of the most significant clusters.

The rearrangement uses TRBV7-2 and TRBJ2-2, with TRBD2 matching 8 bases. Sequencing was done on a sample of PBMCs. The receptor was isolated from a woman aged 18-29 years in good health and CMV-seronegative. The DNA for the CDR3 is TGTGCCAGCAGCTTTGTAGCGGGGTTGAACACCGGGGAGCTGTTTTTT. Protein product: CASSFVAGLNTGELFF.